The rows below give T cell receptor beta chains drawn from one sample of a study of blood T cell repertoires in COVID-19. The table came from immunoSEQ multiplex PCR; TCRdb's copy has only in-frame clones and leaves some out. The sample yields about 130,000 clones, about four fifths seen once. Sequencing used peripheral blood. Receptors originate from a woman aged 55-69 years with active or convalescent COVID-19. CDR3s include the opening cysteine and the closing phenylalanine or tryptophan. A D gene is named only where the DNA matches it firmly. Expanded clones are given a class, and other clones once, few, many or no size at all.

v_call,d_call,j_call,clone_size,cdr3_nt,cdr3_aa
TRBV29-1,TRBD1,TRBJ2-7,NA,TGCAGCGGCCGCACAGGGGGCTGGGGAGAGCAGTACTTC,CSGRTGGWGEQYF
TRBV28,TRBD1,TRBJ2-7,NA,TGTGCCAGCAGTTTAAAGGGGAACAGGGGGCGCGACGAGCAGTACTTC,CASSLKGNRGRDEQYF
TRBV5-1,TRBD2,TRBJ2-5,NA,TGCGCCAGCAGCCCTGGACTAGCGCGACAAGAGACCCAGTACTTC,CASSPGLARQETQYF
TRBV7-2,TRBD1,TRBJ1-6,NA,TGTGCCAGCAGCTTAGAGGGGGCGAATTCACCCCTCCACTTT,CASSLEGANSPLHF
TRBV5-6,TRBD2,TRBJ2-7,NA,TGTGCCAGCAGCTTGGACTCTCTAGCGGCGTCATACGAGCAGTACTTC,CASSLDSLAASYEQYF
TRBV6-6,TRBD2,TRBJ2-1,NA,TGTGCCACCACCCCGGGCGGGAGTGGATACAATGAGCAGTTCTTC,CATTPGGSGYNEQFF
TRBV19,NA,TRBJ1-2,NA,TGTGCCAGTAGTATGAACAGGGACTATGGCTACACCTTC,CASSMNRDYGYTF
TRBV14,NA,TRBJ1-2,NA,TGTGCCAGCAGCCAGGACAGAAACTATGGCTACACCTTC,CASSQDRNYGYTF
TRBV19,NA,TRBJ1-1,NA,TGTGCCAGTAGTAGAGGGCAGAACACTGAAGCTTTCTTT,CASSRGQNTEAFF
TRBV9,TRBD2,TRBJ2-5,NA,TGTGCCAGCAGCACACAGCGGGGGGCAAGTGAGACCCAGTACTTC,CASSTQRGASETQYF
TRBV29-1,NA,TRBJ1-1,NA,TGCAGCGCTCGAGGGCGCCTGAACACTGAAGCTTTCTTT,CSARGRLNTEAFF
TRBV4-3,NA,TRBJ1-2,NA,TGCGCCAGCAGCCAAGAGGCCCGGGGGTCCTCGGGTGGCTACACCTTC,CASSQEARGSSGGYTF
TRBV28,NA,TRBJ1-5,few,TGTGCCAGCAGTTTCTCAGGGATGGGCAATCAGCCCCAGCATTTT,CASSFSGMGNQPQHF
TRBV3-1/TRBV3-2,NA,TRBJ2-2,NA,TGTGCCAGCAGCCTTAAGGGGTCGTTACGGCCCGGGGAGCTGTTTTTT,CASSLKGSLRPGELFF
TRBV5-7,NA,TRBJ1-2,NA,TGTGCCAGCAGCTTAATACGTTTCGGGGAGAGGAACTATGGCTACACCTTC,CASSLIRFGERNYGYTF
TRBV7-2,TRBD1,TRBJ2-5,NA,TGTGCCAGCAGCTCGGACAGGGAAGAGACCCAGTACTTC,CASSSDREETQYF
TRBV6-5,TRBD1,TRBJ1-1,few,TGTGCCAGCGCAGGGGGCAAAATCGCTGAAGCTTTCTTT,CASAGGKIAEAFF
TRBV5-1,NA,TRBJ1-5,NA,TGCGCCAGCAGCTTCGGCGATGGAGGCAATCAGCCCCAGCATTTT,CASSFGDGGNQPQHF
TRBV4-1,TRBD2,TRBJ2-1,NA,TGCGCCAGCACCGCGGGGGGCCCTAGCTCCTACAATGAGCAGTTCTTC,CASTAGGPSSYNEQFF
TRBV7-7,TRBD2,TRBJ2-3,NA,TGTGCTAGCAGCCCTGGACTAGCGGGGGTCACAGATACGCAGTATTTT,CASSPGLAGVTDTQYF
TRBV12-3/TRBV12-4,NA,TRBJ1-6,NA,TGTGCCAGCAGTTTAGACCGGGGTTCACCCCTCCACTTT,CASSLDRGSPLHF
TRBV19,TRBD1,TRBJ2-7,once,TGTGCCAGTAGTACGGGACAGAGACCCTACGAGCAGTACTTC,CASSTGQRPYEQYF
TRBV4-1,NA,TRBJ1-1,NA,TGCGCCAGCAGCCAAGGGCAGGCAGGAATGAACACTGAAGCTTTCTTT,CASSQGQAGMNTEAFF
TRBV4-2,NA,TRBJ2-1,NA,TGTGCCAGCAGCCAAGACCGGTGGGAGGAGGGTAATGAGCAGTTCTTC,CASSQDRWEEGNEQFF
TRBV28,NA,TRBJ2-7,NA,TGTGCCAGCATCTCCTTCGCCGGGAGCGGAGGCTACGAGCAGTACTTC,CASISFAGSGGYEQYF
TRBV11-2,TRBD2,TRBJ2-3,NA,TGTGCCAGCAGCTTAACAGCGGGAGTTTTCGGAGATACGCAGTATTTT,CASSLTAGVFGDTQYF
TRBV5-4,NA,TRBJ2-1,NA,TGTGCCAGCAGCCCAACCAGATGGGACACTAAGGTCAATGAGCAGTTCTTC,CASSPTRWDTKVNEQFF
TRBV12-2,NA,TRBJ2-7,NA,TGTGCAAGTCGCGCAATAGCGGGAAACCTTCCCTACGAGCAGTACTTC,CASRAIAGNLPYEQYF
TRBV19,TRBD2,TRBJ2-7,NA,TGTGCCAGTAGGGGGACTAGCGGGAGGAGCGAGCAGTACTTC,CASRGTSGRSEQYF
TRBV7-9,TRBD2,TRBJ2-7,NA,TGTGCCAGCAGCTCGCGGACTAGCGGGAGTCGCGAGCAGTACTTC,CASSSRTSGSREQYF
TRBV28,NA,TRBJ1-6,NA,TGTGCCAGCGCTGAGAGTAATTCACCCCTCCACTTT,CASAESNSPLHF
TRBV28,NA,TRBJ1-3,NA,TGTGCCAGCAGTTTCTCGGGAGCAAACTCTGGAAACACCATATATTTT,CASSFSGANSGNTIYF
TRBV29-1,TRBD1,TRBJ1-1,NA,TGCAGCGCTACAGGGGTCCTGATGGCTGAAGCTTTCTTT,CSATGVLMAEAFF
TRBV19,NA,TRBJ1-1,NA,TGTGCCAGTAGTATACAATCGGACAGCAGTGAAGCTTTCTTT,CASSIQSDSSEAFF
TRBV5-1,NA,TRBJ1-6,NA,TGCGCCAGCAGCTTGACAGAATATAATTCACCCCTCCACTTT,CASSLTEYNSPLHF
TRBV3-1/TRBV3-2,TRBD2,TRBJ2-1,once,TGTGCCAGCAGCCAAGATCGAGCTAGCGGGAGCGGGGGAAATGAGCAGTTCTTC,CASSQDRASGSGGNEQFF
TRBV7-2,NA,TRBJ1-4,once,TGTGCCAGCAGCCCGCCGGGATCGTCGCGGGGAAAACTGTTTTTT,CASSPPGSSRGKLFF
TRBV6-2/TRBV6-3,NA,TRBJ1-1,NA,TGTGCCAGCAGTTCCGAGGCAGGGGTAACTGAAGCTTTCTTT,CASSSEAGVTEAFF
TRBV19,TRBD2,TRBJ2-7,NA,TGTGCCAGTAGCTTTGGTGGGAGGGCCTACGAGCAGTACTTC,CASSFGGRAYEQYF
TRBV4-1,NA,TRBJ1-2,NA,TGCGCCAGCAGCCAAGATGGGGCGGTCTATGGCTACACCTTC,CASSQDGAVYGYTF
TRBV14,TRBD2,TRBJ2-1,NA,TGTGCCAGCAGCCAATACGGACTAGCGCGAAACAATGAGCAGTTCTTC,CASSQYGLARNNEQFF
TRBV10-1,NA,TRBJ2-2,once,TGCGCCAGCGCTAGGACAGTTAACGGGGAGCTGTTTTTT,CASARTVNGELFF
TRBV15,NA,TRBJ1-2,NA,TGTGCCACCAGCAGAGAGGCCAGGGAAGGCTACACCTTC,CATSREAREGYTF
TRBV4-3,NA,TRBJ1-5,few,TGCGCCAGCAGCCAAGTCTGGCAGGCAAATCAGCCCCAGCATTTT,CASSQVWQANQPQHF
TRBV5-1,TRBD2,TRBJ2-3,NA,TGCGCCAGCAGCTTGGCCACGCGGGGGGGCACAGATACGCAGTATTTT,CASSLATRGGTDTQYF
TRBV27,TRBD2,TRBJ2-2,NA,TGTGCCAGCAGTTCCCCTCGGGAGGGCACCGGGGAGCTGTTTTTT,CASSSPREGTGELFF
TRBV4-1,TRBD1,TRBJ2-5,few,TGCGCCAGCAGCCAGGGACAGGGACGGAGAGAGACCCAGTACTTC,CASSQGQGRRETQYF
TRBV7-2,TRBD2,TRBJ2-3,NA,TGTGCCAGCAGCCCAGAGGCTAGCGGGGGCTCTACGCAGTATTTT,CASSPEASGGSTQYF
TRBV28,TRBD2,TRBJ2-1,NA,TGTGCCAACAGGACTAGCGGGAGGTCCTACAATGAGCAGTTCTTC,CANRTSGRSYNEQFF
TRBV24-1,NA,TRBJ2-4,NA,TGTGCCACCAGTGATCCCAGGGAAGATCCCAAAAACATTCAGTACTTC,CATSDPREDPKNIQYF
TRBV2,NA,TRBJ1-3,NA,TGTGCCAGCAGTGCCCCTTACTCTGGAAACACCATATATTTT,CASSAPYSGNTIYF
TRBV6-6,NA,TRBJ1-6,NA,TGTGCCAGCAGTTTATCCCCGAATTCACCCCTCCACTTT,CASSLSPNSPLHF
TRBV2,NA,TRBJ1-6,NA,TGTGCCAGCAGGGTACAGGCCGCCTATAATTCACCCCTCCACTTT,CASRVQAAYNSPLHF